These T cell receptor beta chains were read from a single sample in a study of T cells after yellow fever vaccination. Via MiXCR, TCRdb re-called the 5' RACE reads, giving one row per CDR3 protein. The data contain 150,000 to 200,000 distinct CDR3 sequences, 5.5% to 8% of them singletons. Sequenced material: CD4+ T cells sorted from PBMCs, taken on the day of the first yellow fever vaccination. These receptor sequences come from a man aged 18 to 29 who received the YFV17D yellow fever vaccine. Both conserved end residues are part of each CDR3. The D gene is left open where the match is weak. A row's size may be missing; if present it is once, few, many or a size class.

j_call,v_call,d_call,clone_size,cdr3_aa,cdr3_nt
TRBJ1-2,TRBV7-9,.,few,CASSLGSAGEYGYTF,TGTGCCAGCAGCTTAGGTTCCGCGGGGGAATATGGCTACACCTTC
TRBJ1-5,TRBV4-1,.,.,CASSQALFGFRSNQPQHF,TGCGCCAGCAGCCAAGCCTTATTCGGGTTTCGGAGCAATCAGCCCCAGCATTTT
TRBJ1-4,TRBV6-5,TRBD1,few,CASSYPNPDRFATNEKLFF,TGTGCCAGCAGTTACCCAAACCCGGACAGGTTTGCAACTAATGAAAAACTGTTTTTT
TRBJ2-3,TRBV15,TRBD2,many,CATSRGGRGLEKDTQYF,TGTGCCACCAGCAGAGGCGGTCGGGGACTAGAGAAAGATACGCAGTATTTT
TRBJ2-1,TRBV24-1,.,.,CATSPAGGKQFF,TGTGCCACCAGTCCCGCAGGTGGGAAGCAGTTCTTC
TRBJ1-5,TRBV10-1,.,medium-sized,CASNSRPPEGNQPQHF,TGCGCCAGCAATTCGAGGCCCCCCGAAGGCAATCAGCCCCAGCATTTT
TRBJ2-3,TRBV20-1,TRBD2,few,CSARPVLAGNTDTQYF,TGCAGTGCTAGACCGGTGCTAGCGGGGAACACAGATACGCAGTATTTT
TRBJ2-3,TRBV12-3/TRBV12-4,TRBD1,many,CASSLGTGADTQYF,TGTGCCAGCAGTTTGGGGACAGGGGCAGATACGCAGTATTTT
TRBJ2-3,TRBV20-1,.,few,CSASVWRDSTDTQYF,TGCAGTGCTAGCGTCTGGCGGGATAGCACAGATACGCAGTATTTT
TRBJ1-1,TRBV18,.,few,CASSPGQSKTEAFF,TGTGCCAGCTCGCCAGGACAGTCGAAGACTGAAGCTTTCTTT
TRBJ1-1,TRBV28,.,.,CASSLRGGVETEAFF,TGTGCCAGCAGTTTGCGGGGAGGGGTAGAAACTGAAGCTTTCTTT
TRBJ2-3,TRBV20-1,.,many,CSATRDHTDTQYF,TGCAGTGCTACACGGGACCACACAGATACGCAGTATTTT
TRBJ2-7,TRBV5-1,TRBD1,few,CASSLGTGTVYEQYF,TGCGCCAGCAGCTTGGGCACCGGGACAGTTTACGAGCAGTACTTC
TRBJ1-6,TRBV7-2,.,.,CASSRIDWNSPLHF,TGTGCCAGCAGCCGGATCGACTGGAATTCACCCCTCCACTTT
TRBJ1-3,TRBV24-1,.,.,CATRTPRNTIYF,TGTGCCACCCGGACTCCCCGAAACACCATATATTTT
TRBJ1-1,TRBV4-1,TRBD1,many,CASSQGTGRPYMNTEAFF,TGCGCCAGCAGCCAAGGGACAGGACGGCCTTACATGAACACTGAAGCTTTCTTT
TRBJ2-1,TRBV4-2,TRBD2,many,CASSQDPSGKYNEQFF,TGTGCCAGCAGCCAAGATCCGAGCGGGAAGTACAATGAGCAGTTCTTC
TRBJ2-2,TRBV7-2,TRBD2,many,CASSLNAGANTGELFF,TGTGCCAGCAGCTTAAATGCGGGAGCGAACACCGGGGAGCTGTTTTTT
TRBJ2-2,TRBV20-1,.,many,CSARDYRARGGELFF,TGCAGTGCTAGAGACTACAGGGCCCGGGGCGGGGAGCTGTTTTTT
TRBJ2-2,TRBV5-1,.,many,CASSPGDTGTGELFF,TGCGCCAGCAGCCCCGGGGACACTGGCACCGGGGAGCTGTTTTTT
TRBJ1-5,TRBV7-9,.,many,CASSLGSGLSQPQHF,TGTGCCAGCAGCTTAGGTTCAGGCCTATCCCAGCCCCAGCATTTT
TRBJ2-1,TRBV9,.,few,CASSGSWGGEQFF,TGTGCCAGCAGCGGTTCGTGGGGAGGTGAGCAGTTCTTC
TRBJ2-3,TRBV11-2,.,.,CASSSTGGSTDTQYF,TGTGCCAGCAGCTCAACTGGGGGAAGCACAGATACGCAGTATTTT
TRBJ1-5,TRBV20-1,TRBD1,many,CSAGGGSQPQHF,TGCAGTGCTGGAGGGGGCTCTCAGCCCCAGCATTTT
TRBJ1-2,TRBV5-1,.,many,CASSFPTGDGYTF,TGCGCCAGCAGCTTTCCCACGGGAGATGGCTACACCTTC
TRBJ1-3,TRBV5-1,.,many,CASSLIQGGNTIYF,TGCGCCAGCAGCTTGATCCAGGGAGGAAACACCATATATTTT
TRBJ2-5,TRBV3-1,TRBD2,few,CASSSRLADYQETQYF,TGTGCCAGCAGCTCCCGACTAGCCGACTACCAAGAGACCCAGTACTTC
TRBJ2-2,TRBV7-2,TRBD2,.,CASSSPGGQFGELFF,TGTGCCAGCAGCTCCCCGGGGGGGCAATTTGGGGAGCTGTTTTTT
TRBJ2-1,TRBV3-1,TRBD1,few,CASSPRGHGEQFF,TGTGCCAGCAGCCCTAGGGGGCACGGTGAGCAGTTCTTC
TRBJ2-5,TRBV27,.,many,CASSLRTRETQYF,TGTGCCAGCAGTTTACGTACAAGGGAGACCCAGTACTTC
TRBJ2-2,TRBV11-3,TRBD1,few,CASSWGQGNTGELFF,TGTGCCAGCAGCTGGGGACAGGGGAACACCGGGGAGCTGTTTTTT
TRBJ1-6,TRBV20-1,TRBD1,many,CSAFSRQGMSWSPLHF,TGCAGTGCCTTTTCCCGACAGGGGATGAGTTGGTCACCCCTCCACTTT
TRBJ2-6,TRBV20-1,.,.,CSAPLAPAGANVLTF,TGCAGTGCCCCTCTCGCCCCAGCTGGGGCCAACGTCCTGACTTTC
TRBJ2-5,TRBV7-2,.,.,CASSLGPKETQYF,TGTGCCAGCAGCTTAGGGCCGAAGGAGACCCAGTACTTC
TRBJ1-5,TRBV29-1,TRBD1,many,CSVRQGEHQPQHF,TGCAGCGTCAGACAGGGAGAGCATCAGCCCCAGCATTTT
TRBJ2-5,TRBV4-2,TRBD2,.,CASSPLSAGEETQYF,TGTGCCAGCAGCCCTCTGTCAGCGGGGGAAGAGACCCAGTACTTC
TRBJ2-1,TRBV7-9,.,many,CASSLFSGGPSTYNEQFF,TGTGCCAGCAGCTTATTTTCCGGGGGGCCTTCAACTTACAATGAGCAGTTCTTC
TRBJ1-1,TRBV20-1,.,few,CSASTGGRLNTEAFF,TGCAGTGCTAGCACGGGGGGCAGGTTGAACACTGAAGCTTTCTTT
TRBJ1-1,TRBV7-3,.,.,CASSSGRNTEAFF,TGTGCCAGCAGCTCGGGGAGGAACACTGAAGCTTTCTTT
TRBJ1-2,TRBV5-1,TRBD1,.,CASSSSDRARGGYTF,TGCGCCAGCAGCTCTTCGGACAGGGCAAGAGGCGGCTACACCTTC
TRBJ1-2,TRBV12-3/TRBV12-4,TRBD1,.,CASSPGQSYGYTF,TGTGCCAGCAGCCCGGGACAGAGCTATGGCTACACCTTC
TRBJ2-2,TRBV5-1,.,.,CASSPEGPQGYTGELFF,TGCGCCAGCAGCCCGGAGGGTCCCCAGGGATACACCGGGGAGCTGTTTTTT
TRBJ2-1,TRBV9,.,many,CASSVEDEQFF,TGTGCCAGCAGCGTAGAGGATGAGCAGTTCTTC
TRBJ1-6,TRBV12-3/TRBV12-4,.,many,CASSFWGYNSPLHF,TGTGCCAGCAGTTTTTGGGGTTATAATTCACCCCTCCACTTT
TRBJ2-7,TRBV6-5,.,few,CASSYGGTAYEQYF,TGTGCCAGCAGTTACGGCGGGACAGCCTACGAGCAGTACTTC
TRBJ1-1,TRBV12-3/TRBV12-4,TRBD1,.,CASSLGDRDEAFF,TGTGCCAGCAGTTTAGGGGACAGGGATGAAGCTTTCTTT
TRBJ1-3,TRBV29-1,.,few,CSVELDSTVRNTIYF,TGCAGCGTTGAACTGGACTCCACAGTCCGAAACACCATATATTTT
TRBJ2-5,TRBV20-1,.,many,CSARTGVQETQYF,TGCAGTGCTAGGACCGGTGTCCAAGAGACCCAGTACTTC
TRBJ2-7,TRBV7-2,.,.,CASSPTGGGREQYF,TGTGCCAGCAGCCCTACAGGGGGAGGGCGGGAGCAGTACTTC
TRBJ1-6,TRBV5-1,.,few,CASSLDRNSPLHF,TGCGCCAGCAGCTTGGACAGGAATTCACCCCTCCACTTT
TRBJ1-6,TRBV12-3/TRBV12-4,.,many,CASSFGQGGNSPLHF,TGTGCCAGCAGTTTCGGGCAGGGAGGGAATTCACCCCTCCACTTT
TRBJ1-1,TRBV3-1,.,many,CASSQEATPNTEAFF,TGTGCCAGCAGCCAAGAAGCGACTCCGAACACTGAAGCTTTCTTT
TRBJ2-3,TRBV7-9,.,.,CASSFDGRYTDTQYF,TGTGCCAGCAGCTTCGACGGCCGGTACACAGATACGCAGTATTTT
TRBJ2-3,TRBV5-4,.,few,CASSTQTGLSTDTQYF,TGTGCCAGCAGCACTCAGACGGGGCTTAGCACAGATACGCAGTATTTT
TRBJ2-5,TRBV19,.,.,CASSPNPIGTKRETQYF,TGTGCCAGTAGTCCAAACCCGATCGGGACCAAGCGGGAGACCCAGTACTTC